This T cell receptor beta chain was identified in a study of T cell responses to AZD1222 COVID-19 vaccine. The V gene's germline CDR1 is SGHRS and CDR2 YFSETQ. V dropped 5 bases and J dropped 6; count of bases not matched to a gene: 7. The CDR3 consists of 14 residues. Profiling relied on immunoSEQ multiplex PCR, and the TCRdb table lists in-frame clones only, not all of them. The sample carries approximately 190,000 clones, over 85% recorded once. Study results and caveats: Spike-specific TCR breadth and depth grew following two AZD1222 doses.

To note about this clone: Its cognate antigen is unknown.

The rearrangement links TRBV5-1 to TRBJ2-7; 11 nucleotides line up with TRBD1. The material was peripheral blood, obtained 28 days after the second dose of the MenACWY control vaccine. The sequence came from an adult who received the MenACWY meningococcal vaccine as a control. This CDR3 is CASSSGQGVVEQYF. In DNA form, the CDR3 reads TGCGCCAGCAGTTCGGGACAGGGGGTTGTCGAGCAGTACTTC.